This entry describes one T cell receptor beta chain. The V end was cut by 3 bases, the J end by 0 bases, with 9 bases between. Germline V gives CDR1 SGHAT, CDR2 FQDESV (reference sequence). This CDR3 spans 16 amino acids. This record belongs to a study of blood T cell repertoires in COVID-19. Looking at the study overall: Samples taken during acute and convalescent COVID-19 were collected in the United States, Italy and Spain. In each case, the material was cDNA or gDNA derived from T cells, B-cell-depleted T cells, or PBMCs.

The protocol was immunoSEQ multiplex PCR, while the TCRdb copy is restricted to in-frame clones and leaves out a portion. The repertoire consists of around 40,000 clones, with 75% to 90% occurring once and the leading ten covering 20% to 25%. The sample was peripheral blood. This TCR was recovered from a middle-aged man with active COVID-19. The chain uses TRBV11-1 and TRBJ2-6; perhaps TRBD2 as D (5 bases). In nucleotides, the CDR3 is TGTGCCAGCAGCTTGTGGGAGAGCTCTGGGGCCAACGTCCTGACTTTC. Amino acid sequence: CASSLWESSGANVLTF.